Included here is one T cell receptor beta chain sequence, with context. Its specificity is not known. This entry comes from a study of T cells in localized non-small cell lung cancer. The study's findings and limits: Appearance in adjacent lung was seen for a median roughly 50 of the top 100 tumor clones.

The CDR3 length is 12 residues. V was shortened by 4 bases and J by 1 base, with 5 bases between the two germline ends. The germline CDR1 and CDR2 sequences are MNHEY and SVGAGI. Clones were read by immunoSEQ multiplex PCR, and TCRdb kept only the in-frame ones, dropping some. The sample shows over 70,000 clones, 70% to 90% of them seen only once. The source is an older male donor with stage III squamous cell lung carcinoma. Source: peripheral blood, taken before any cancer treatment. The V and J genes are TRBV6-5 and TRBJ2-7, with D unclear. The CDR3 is CASSLESYEQYF. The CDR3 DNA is TGTGCCAGCAGTTTGGAATCCTACGAGCAGTACTTC.